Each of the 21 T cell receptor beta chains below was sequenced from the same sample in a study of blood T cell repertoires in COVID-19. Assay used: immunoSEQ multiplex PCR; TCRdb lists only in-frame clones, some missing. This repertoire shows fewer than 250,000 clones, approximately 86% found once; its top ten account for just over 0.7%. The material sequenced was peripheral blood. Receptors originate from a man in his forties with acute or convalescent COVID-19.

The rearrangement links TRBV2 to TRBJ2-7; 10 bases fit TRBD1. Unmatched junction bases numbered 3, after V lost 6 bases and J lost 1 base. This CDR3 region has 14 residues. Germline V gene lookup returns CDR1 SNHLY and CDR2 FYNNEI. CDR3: CASSGTGASYEQYF. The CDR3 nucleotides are TGTGCCAGCAGCGGGACAGGGGCTTCCTACGAGCAGTACTTC.

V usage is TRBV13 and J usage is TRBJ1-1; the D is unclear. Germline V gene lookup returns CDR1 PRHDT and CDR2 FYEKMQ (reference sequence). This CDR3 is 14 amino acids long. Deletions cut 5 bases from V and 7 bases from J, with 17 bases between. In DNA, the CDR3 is TGTGCCAGCAGCGCGGCCGCCGGGTCCGTTGAAGCTTTCTTT. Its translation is CASSAAAGSVEAFF.

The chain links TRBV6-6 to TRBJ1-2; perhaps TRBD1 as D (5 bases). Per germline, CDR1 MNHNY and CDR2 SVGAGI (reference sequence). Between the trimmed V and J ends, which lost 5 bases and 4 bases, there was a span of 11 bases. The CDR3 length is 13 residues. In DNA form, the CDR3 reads TGTGCCAGCAGTGTCGACAGATCCTATGGCTACACCTTC. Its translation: CASSVDRSYGYTF.

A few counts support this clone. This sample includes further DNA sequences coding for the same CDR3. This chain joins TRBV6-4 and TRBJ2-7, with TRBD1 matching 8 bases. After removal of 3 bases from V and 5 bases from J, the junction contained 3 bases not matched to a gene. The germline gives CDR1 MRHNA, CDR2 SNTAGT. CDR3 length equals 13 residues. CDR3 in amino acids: CASSEDRGHEQYF. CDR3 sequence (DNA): TGTGCCAGCAGTGAAGACAGGGGCCACGAGCAGTACTTC.

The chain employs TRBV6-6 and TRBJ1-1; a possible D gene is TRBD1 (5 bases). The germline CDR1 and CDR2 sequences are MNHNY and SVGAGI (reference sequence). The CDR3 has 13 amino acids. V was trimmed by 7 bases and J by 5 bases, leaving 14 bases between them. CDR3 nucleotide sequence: TGTGCCAGCACCCTCGACAGTAATACTGAAGCTTTCTTT. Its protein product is CASTLDSNTEAFF.

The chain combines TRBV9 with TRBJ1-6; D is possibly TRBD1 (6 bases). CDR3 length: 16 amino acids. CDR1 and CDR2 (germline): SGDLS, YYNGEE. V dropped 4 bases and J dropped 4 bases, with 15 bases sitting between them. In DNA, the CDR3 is TGTGCCAGCAGCCCCTATACAGGGTTGTATAATTCACCCCTCCACTTT. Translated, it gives CASSPYTGLYNSPLHF.

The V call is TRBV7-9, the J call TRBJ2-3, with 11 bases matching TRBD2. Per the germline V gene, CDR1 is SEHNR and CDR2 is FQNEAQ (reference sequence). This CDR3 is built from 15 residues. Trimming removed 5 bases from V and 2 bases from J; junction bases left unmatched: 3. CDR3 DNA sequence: TGTGCCAGCAGCACTAGCGGGGGCCACACAGATACGCAGTATTTT. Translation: CASSTSGGHTDTQYF.

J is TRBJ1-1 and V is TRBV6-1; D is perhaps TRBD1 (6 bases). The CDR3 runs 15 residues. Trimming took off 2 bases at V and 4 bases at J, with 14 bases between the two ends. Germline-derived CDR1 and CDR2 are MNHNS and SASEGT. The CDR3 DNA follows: TGTGCCAGCAGTGAAAACAGGGCCTCGTCCACTGAAGCTTTCTTT. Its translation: CASSENRASSTEAFF.

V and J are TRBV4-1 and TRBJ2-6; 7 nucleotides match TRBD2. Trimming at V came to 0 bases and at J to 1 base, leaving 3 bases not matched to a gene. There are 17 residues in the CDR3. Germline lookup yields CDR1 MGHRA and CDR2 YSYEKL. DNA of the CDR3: TGCGCCAGCAGCCAAGATGGGGGGGTATCTGGGGCCAACGTCCTGACTTTC. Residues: CASSQDGGVSGANVLTF.

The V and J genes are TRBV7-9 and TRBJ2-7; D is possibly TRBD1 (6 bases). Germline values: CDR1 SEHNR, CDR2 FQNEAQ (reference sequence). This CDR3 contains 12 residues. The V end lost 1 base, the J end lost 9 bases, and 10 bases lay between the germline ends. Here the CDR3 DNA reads TGTGCCAGCAGCTTAGAGGGGGAAGGGCAGTACTTC. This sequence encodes CASSLEGEGQYF.

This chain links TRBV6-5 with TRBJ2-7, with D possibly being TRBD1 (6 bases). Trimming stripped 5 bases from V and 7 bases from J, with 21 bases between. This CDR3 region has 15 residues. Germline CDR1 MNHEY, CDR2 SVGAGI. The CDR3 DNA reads TGTGCCAGCAGTAGTTACAGGGTATTGTATGGGGAGCAGTACTTC. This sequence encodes CASSSYRVLYGEQYF.

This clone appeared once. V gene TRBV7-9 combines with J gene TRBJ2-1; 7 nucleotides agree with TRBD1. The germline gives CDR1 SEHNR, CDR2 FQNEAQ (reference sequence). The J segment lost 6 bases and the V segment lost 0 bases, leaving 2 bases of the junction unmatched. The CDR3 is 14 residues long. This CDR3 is CASSLADRANEQFF. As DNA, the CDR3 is TGTGCCAGCAGCTTAGCCGACAGGGCCAATGAGCAGTTCTTC.

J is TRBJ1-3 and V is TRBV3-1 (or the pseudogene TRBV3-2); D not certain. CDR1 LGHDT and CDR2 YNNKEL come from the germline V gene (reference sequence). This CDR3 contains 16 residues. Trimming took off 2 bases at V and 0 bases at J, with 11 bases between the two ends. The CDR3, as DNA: TGTGCCAGCAGCCAAATAGACACCCGCTCTGGAAACACCATATATTTT. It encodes CASSQIDTRSGNTIYF.

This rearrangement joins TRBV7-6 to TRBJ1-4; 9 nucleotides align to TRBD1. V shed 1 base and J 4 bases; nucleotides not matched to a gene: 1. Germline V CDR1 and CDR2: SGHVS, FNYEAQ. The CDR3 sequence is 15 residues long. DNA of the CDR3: TGTGCCAGCAGCTTAGGGGGACAGGGTAATGAAAAACTGTTTTTT. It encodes CASSLGGQGNEKLFF.

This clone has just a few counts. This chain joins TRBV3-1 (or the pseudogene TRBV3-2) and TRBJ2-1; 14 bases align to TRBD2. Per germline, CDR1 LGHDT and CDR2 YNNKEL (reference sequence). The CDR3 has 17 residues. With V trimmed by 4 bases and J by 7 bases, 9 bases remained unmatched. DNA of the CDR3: TGTGCCAGCAGCCCACTGTTCGGGACTAGCGGGAGTAATGAGCAGTTCTTC. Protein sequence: CASSPLFGTSGSNEQFF.

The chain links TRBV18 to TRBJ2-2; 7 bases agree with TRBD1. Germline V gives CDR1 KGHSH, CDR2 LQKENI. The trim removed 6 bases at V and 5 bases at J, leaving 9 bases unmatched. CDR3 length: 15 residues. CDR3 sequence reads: CASSRTGGRTGELFF. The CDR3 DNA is TGTGCCAGCTCGCGGACAGGAGGAAGAACCGGGGAGCTGTTTTTT.

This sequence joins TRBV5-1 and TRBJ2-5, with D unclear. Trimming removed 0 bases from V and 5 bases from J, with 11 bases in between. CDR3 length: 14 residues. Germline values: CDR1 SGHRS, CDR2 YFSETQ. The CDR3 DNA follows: TGCGCCAGCAGCTTGGTGGAGCTTCGGGAGACCCAGTACTTC. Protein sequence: CASSLVELRETQYF.

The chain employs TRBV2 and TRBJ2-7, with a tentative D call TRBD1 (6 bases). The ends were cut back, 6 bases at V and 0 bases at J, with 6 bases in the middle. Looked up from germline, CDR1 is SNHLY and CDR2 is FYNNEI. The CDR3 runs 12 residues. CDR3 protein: CASRDSSYEQYF. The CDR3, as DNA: TGTGCCAGCAGGGACAGCTCCTACGAGCAGTACTTC. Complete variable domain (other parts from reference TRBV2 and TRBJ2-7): EPEVTQTPSHQVTQMGQEVILRCVPISNHLYFYWYRQILGQKVEFLVSFYNNEISEKSEIFDDQFSVERPDGSNFTLKIRSTKLEDSAMYFCASRDSSYEQYFGPGTRLTVT.

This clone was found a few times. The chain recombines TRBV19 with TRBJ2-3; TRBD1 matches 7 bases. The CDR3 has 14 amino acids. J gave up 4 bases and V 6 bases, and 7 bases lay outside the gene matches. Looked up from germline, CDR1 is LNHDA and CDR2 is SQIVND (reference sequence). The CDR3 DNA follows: TGTGCCAGTAGACCATTCGACAGGGCAGATACGCAGTATTTT. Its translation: CASRPFDRADTQYF.

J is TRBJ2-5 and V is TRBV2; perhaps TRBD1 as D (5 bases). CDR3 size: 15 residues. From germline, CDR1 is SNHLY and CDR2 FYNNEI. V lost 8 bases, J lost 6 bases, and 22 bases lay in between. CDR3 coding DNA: TGTGCCAGCTATTCTGAATCCCAGGGTCGTCAGACCCAGTACTTC. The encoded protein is CASYSESQGRQTQYF.

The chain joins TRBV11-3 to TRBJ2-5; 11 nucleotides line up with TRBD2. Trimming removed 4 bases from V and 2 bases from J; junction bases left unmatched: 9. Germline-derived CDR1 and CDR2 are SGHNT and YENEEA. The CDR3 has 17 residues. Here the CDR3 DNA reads TGTGCCAGCAGCTACACTACACTAGCGGGGGCACAAGAGACCCAGTACTTC. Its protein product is CASSYTTLAGAQETQYF. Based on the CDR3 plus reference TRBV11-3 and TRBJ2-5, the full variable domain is EAGVVQSPRYKIIEKKQPVAFWCNPISGHNTLYWYLQNLGQGPELLIRYENEEAVDDSQLPKDRFSAERLKGVDSTLKIQPAELGDSAVYLCASSYTTLAGAQETQYFGPGTRLLVL.